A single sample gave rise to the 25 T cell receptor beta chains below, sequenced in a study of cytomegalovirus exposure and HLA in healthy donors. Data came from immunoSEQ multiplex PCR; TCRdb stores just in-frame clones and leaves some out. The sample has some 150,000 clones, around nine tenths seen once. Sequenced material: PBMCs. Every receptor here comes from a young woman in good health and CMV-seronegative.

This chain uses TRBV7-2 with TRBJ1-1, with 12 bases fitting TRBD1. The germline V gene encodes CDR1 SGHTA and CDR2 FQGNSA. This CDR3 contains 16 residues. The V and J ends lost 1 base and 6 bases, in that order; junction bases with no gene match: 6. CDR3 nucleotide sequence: TGTGCCAGCAGCTTAGTTGGGACAGGGGGCAACCCTGAAGCTTTCTTT. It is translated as CASSLVGTGGNPEAFF.

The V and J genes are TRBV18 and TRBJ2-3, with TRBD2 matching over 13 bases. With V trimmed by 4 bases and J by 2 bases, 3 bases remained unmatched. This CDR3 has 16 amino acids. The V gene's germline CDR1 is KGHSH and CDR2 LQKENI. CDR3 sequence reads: CASSQGLAGNTDTQYF. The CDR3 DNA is TGTGCCAGCTCACAGGGACTAGCGGGGAACACAGATACGCAGTATTTT.

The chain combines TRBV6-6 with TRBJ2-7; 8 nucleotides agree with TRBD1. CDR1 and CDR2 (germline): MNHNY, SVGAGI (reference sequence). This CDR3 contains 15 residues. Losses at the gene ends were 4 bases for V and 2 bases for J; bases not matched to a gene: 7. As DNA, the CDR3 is TGTGCCAGCAGTTCCCCGGGACAGGAGGCCTACGAGCAGTACTTC. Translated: CASSSPGQEAYEQYF.

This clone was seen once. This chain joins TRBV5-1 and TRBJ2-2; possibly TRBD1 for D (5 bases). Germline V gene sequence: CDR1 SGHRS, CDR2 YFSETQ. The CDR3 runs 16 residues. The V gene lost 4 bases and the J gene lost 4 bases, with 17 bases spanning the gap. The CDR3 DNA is TGCGCCAGCAGCCCGCACACCGGACAAGCCACCGGGGAGCTGTTTTTT. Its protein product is CASSPHTGQATGELFF.

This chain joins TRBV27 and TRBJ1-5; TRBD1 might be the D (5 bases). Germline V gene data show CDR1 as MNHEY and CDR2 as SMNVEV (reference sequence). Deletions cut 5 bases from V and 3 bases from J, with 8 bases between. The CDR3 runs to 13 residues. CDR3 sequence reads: CASSRGNNQPQHF. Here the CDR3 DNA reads TGTGCCAGCAGTCGGGGGAACAATCAGCCCCAGCATTTT.

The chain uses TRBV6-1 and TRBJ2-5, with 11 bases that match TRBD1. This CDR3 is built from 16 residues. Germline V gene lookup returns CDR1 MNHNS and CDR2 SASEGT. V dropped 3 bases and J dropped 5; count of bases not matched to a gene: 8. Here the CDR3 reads CASSDQSGTGGETQYF. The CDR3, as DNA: TGTGCCAGCAGTGACCAATCCGGGACAGGGGGGGAGACCCAGTACTTC.

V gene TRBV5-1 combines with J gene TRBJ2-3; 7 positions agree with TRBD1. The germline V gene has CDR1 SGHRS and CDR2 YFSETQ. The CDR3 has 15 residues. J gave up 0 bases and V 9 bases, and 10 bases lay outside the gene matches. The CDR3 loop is CATATGQSSTDTQYF. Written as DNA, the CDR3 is TGCGCCACCGCCACGGGACAGTCGAGCACAGATACGCAGTATTTT.

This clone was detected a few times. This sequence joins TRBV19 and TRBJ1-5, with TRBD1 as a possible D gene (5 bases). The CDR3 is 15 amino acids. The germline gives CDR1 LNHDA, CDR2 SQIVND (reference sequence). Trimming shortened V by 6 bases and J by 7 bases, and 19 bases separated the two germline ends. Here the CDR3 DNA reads TGTGCCAGTAGGCCATGGGGCGGCGCGGACCAGCCCCAGCATTTT. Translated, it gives CASRPWGGADQPQHF.

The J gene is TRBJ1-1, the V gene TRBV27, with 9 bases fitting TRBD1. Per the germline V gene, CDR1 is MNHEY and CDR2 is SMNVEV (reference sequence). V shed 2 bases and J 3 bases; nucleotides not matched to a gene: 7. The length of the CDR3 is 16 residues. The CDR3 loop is CASSLSRDREDTEAFF. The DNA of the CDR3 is TGTGCCAGCAGTTTAAGTCGGGACAGGGAGGACACTGAAGCTTTCTTT.

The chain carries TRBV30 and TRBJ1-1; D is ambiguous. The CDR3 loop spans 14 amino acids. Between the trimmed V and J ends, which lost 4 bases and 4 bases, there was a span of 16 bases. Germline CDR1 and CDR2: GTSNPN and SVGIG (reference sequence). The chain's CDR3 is CAWNDDLRSTEAFF. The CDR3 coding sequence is TGTGCCTGGAACGACGACTTACGGAGCACTGAAGCTTTCTTT.

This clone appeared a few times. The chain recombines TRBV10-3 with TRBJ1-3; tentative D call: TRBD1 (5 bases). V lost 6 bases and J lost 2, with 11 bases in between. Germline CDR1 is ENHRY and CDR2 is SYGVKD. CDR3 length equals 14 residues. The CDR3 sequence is CAIRPGTAGNTIYF. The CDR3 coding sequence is TGTGCCATCAGGCCTGGGACTGCTGGAAACACCATATATTTT.

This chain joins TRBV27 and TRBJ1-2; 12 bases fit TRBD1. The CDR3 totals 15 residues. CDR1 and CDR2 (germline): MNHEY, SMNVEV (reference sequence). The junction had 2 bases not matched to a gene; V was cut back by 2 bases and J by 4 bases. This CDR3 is CASSLQGQGAYGYTF. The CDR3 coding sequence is TGTGCCAGCAGTTTACAGGGACAGGGGGCCTATGGCTACACCTTC.

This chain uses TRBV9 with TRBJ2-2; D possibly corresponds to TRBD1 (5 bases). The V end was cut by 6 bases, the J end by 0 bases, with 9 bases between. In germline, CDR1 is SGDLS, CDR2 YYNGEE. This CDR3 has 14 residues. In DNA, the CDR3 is TGTGCCAGCAAGGGGCAGACGAACACCGGGGAGCTGTTTTTT. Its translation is CASKGQTNTGELFF. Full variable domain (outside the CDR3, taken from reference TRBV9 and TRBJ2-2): DSGVTQTPKHLITATGQRVTLRCSPRSGDLSVYWYQQSLDQGLQFLIQYYNGEERAKGNILERFSAQQFPDLHSELNLSSLELGDSALYFCASKGQTNTGELFFGEGSRLTVL.

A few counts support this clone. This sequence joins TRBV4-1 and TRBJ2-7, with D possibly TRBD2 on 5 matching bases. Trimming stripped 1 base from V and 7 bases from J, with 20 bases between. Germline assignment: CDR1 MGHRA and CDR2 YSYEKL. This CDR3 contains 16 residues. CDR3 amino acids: CASSQGSRARDQEQYF. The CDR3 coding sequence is TGCGCCAGCAGCCAAGGGAGTCGAGCGAGGGATCAAGAGCAGTACTTC.

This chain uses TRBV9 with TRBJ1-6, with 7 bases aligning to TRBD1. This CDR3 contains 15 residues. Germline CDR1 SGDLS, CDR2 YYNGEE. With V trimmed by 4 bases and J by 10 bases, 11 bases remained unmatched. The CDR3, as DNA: TGTGCCAGCAGCATAAGCGACAGGGAAGGGTCACCCCTCCACTTT. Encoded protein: CASSISDREGSPLHF.

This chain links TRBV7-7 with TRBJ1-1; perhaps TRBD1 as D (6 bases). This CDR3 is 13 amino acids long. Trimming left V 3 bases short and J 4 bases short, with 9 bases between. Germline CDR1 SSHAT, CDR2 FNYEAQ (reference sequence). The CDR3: CASSLDSSTEAFF. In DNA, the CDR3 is TGTGCCAGCAGCTTGGACAGTTCCACTGAAGCTTTCTTT.

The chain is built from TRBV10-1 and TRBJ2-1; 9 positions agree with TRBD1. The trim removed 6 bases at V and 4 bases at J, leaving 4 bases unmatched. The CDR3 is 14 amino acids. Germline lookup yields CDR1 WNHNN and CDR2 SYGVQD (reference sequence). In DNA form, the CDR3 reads TGCGCCAGCAGCCGGGACAGGGCGTACAATGAGCAGTTCTTC. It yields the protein CASSRDRAYNEQFF.

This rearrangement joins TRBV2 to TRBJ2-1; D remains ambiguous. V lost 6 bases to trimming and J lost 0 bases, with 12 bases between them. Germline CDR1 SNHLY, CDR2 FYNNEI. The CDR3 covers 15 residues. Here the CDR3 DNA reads TGTGCCAGCAGGCTACAGACCAGCTCCTACAATGAGCAGTTCTTC. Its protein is CASRLQTSSYNEQFF. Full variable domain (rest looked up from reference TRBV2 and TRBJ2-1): EPEVTQTPSHQVTQMGQEVILRCVPISNHLYFYWYRQILGQKVEFLVSFYNNEISEKSEIFDDQFSVERPDGSNFTLKIRSTKLEDSAMYFCASRLQTSSYNEQFFGPGTRLTVL.

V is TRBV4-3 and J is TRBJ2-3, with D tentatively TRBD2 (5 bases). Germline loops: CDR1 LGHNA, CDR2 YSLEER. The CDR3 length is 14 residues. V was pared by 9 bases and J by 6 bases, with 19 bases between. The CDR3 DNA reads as TGCGCCAGTATGTGGAGGATTAGTGGGGATACGCAGTATTTT. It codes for CASMWRISGDTQYF.

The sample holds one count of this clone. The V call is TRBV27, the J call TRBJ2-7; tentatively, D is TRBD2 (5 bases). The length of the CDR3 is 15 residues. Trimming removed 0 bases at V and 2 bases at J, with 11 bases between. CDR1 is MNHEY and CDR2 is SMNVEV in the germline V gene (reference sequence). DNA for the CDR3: TGTGCCAGCAGTTTATCTTGGACTCTTCCCTACGAGCAGTACTTC. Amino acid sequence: CASSLSWTLPYEQYF.

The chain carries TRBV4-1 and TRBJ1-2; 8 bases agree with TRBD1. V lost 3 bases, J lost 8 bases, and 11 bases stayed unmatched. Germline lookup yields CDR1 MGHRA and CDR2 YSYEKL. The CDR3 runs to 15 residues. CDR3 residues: CASSHQDRVGGGYTF. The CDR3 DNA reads TGCGCCAGCAGCCACCAGGACAGGGTCGGGGGCGGCTACACCTTC.

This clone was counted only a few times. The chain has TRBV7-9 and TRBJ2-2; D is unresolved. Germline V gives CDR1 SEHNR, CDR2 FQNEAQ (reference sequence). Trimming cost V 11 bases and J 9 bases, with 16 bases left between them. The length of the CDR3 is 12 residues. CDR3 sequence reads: CAASPVGRELFF. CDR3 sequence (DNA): TGTGCCGCCTCCCCGGTGGGCCGGGAGCTGTTTTTT.

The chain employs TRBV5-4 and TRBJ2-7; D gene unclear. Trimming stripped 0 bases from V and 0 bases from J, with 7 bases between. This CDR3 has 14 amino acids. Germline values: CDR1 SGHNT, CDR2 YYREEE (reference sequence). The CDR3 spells CASSLGGSSYEQYF. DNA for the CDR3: TGTGCCAGCAGCTTGGGAGGCAGCTCCTACGAGCAGTACTTC.

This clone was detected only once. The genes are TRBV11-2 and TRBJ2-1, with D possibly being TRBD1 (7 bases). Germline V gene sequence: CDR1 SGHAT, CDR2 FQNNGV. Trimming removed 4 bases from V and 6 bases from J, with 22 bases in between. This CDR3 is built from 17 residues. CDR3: CASSWGLWDRASNEQFF. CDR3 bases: TGTGCCAGCAGCTGGGGACTCTGGGACAGAGCCTCCAATGAGCAGTTCTTC.

CDR3 in DNA: TGTGCCAGCAGCTACAGGGGAACTAATGAAAAACTGTTTTTT. It codes for CASSYRGTNEKLFF. J is TRBJ1-4 and V is TRBV6-6, with 7 bases fitting TRBD1. The CDR3 is 14 residues long. The ends lost 6 bases at V and 1 base at J; junction bases unmatched: 2. Germline V gene lookup returns CDR1 MNHNY and CDR2 SVGAGI (reference sequence).